This entry concerns a single T cell receptor beta chain. The CDR3 has 15 amino acids. Germline CDR1 and CDR2: SGHRS and YFSETQ. After removal of 2 bases from V and 2 bases from J, the junction contained 4 bases not matched to a gene. The data derive from a study of blood T cell repertoires in COVID-19. Overall study: There were acute and convalescent COVID-19 samples, and they came from the United States, Italy and Spain.

Original methodology: Reference gene primer amplification yielded estimated nucleated cell counts. Profiling relied on immunoSEQ multiplex PCR, and the TCRdb table lists in-frame clones only, not all of them. That table gives V, J and clone size, and the DNA gave D and trimming. The sample contains 140,000 to 150,000 clones, 87% of which appear only once. Across 24 US areas, participants ranged in age from about 18 to 100 years. Cohort placement rested on clinical history that participants reported themselves. The V gene is TRBV5-1, the J gene TRBJ2-1; 7 positions match TRBD1. The TCR sequence derives from a man between 60 and 75 years old who had recovered from COVID-19. The sequenced sample consisted of PBMCs or T cells enriched from blood (not recorded which). The CDR3 loop is CASSLTGQAYNEQFF. The CDR3 DNA reads TGCGCCAGCAGCTTAACCGGACAGGCCTACAATGAGCAGTTCTTC.